Below, one T cell receptor (beta chain) is given with its context. What it binds is not known. The sample is drawn from a study of blood T cells in healthy people across ages. On the study more broadly: Roughly one uniquely barcoded beta molecule per two T cells was captured.

A second PCR, run for about 7 to 11 cycles, used a sample-barcoded 5' primer plus a J-beta primer mix. TCRdb reprocessed the 5' RACE reads with MiXCR, giving one entry per CDR3 protein. The sample has 730,000 or so distinct CDR3 sequences, roughly 43% seen once. General study findings and limits: Researchers report that TCR beta diversity correlated strongly with naive T cell percentage. In long-lived donors, naive CD4+ cell counts and diversity exceeded those of aged donors.

The CDR3 spans 16 residues. CDR1 and CDR2 (germline): MNHEY, SVGAGI. V gene TRBV6-5 combines with J gene TRBJ2-5, with 7 bases aligning to TRBD2. The DNA end lines up better with TRBJ2-7; the J call may be wrong. The TCR sequence derives from an older woman in good health. The sequenced material came from blood. The CDR3 loop is CASSRMSGAGKNEQYF. The DNA of the CDR3 is TGTGCCAGCAGTAGAATGAGCGGGGCCGGCAAAAACGAGCAGTACTTC.